Listed below are T cell receptor beta chains from one sample, sequenced in a study of regulatory T cells in long-lasting Graves disease. TCRdb itself ran the multiplex PCR reads through MiXCR, one entry per CDR3 protein. The sample holds around 460,000 distinct CDR3 sequences, approximately 21% seen once. The starting material was peripheral blood mononuclear cells (PBMCs), obtained when the disease was refractory, from a patient treated with antithyroid drugs. These receptors originate from a female donor with Graves disease. Both conserved end residues are part of each CDR3. Fields, in order: D gene, clone size, J gene, CDR3 length, V gene, CDR3 protein, CDR3 DNA. The D gene is left open where the match is weak. Rows may omit the clone size; those that give it use once, few, many or a size class.

d_call: .
clone_size: many
j_call: TRBJ2-7
cdr3_length: 16
v_call: TRBV27
cdr3_aa: CASSPVGVTGYYEQYF
cdr3_nt: TGTGCCAGCAGCCCCGTCGGGGTGACGGGCTACTACGAGCAGTACTTC

d_call: .
clone_size: few
j_call: TRBJ1-2
cdr3_length: 16
v_call: TRBV13
cdr3_aa: CASSLGTASTNYGYTF
cdr3_nt: TGTGCCAGCAGCTTAGGCACAGCCTCTACTAACTATGGCTACACCTTC

d_call: .
clone_size: many
j_call: TRBJ1-2
cdr3_length: 16
v_call: TRBV25-1
cdr3_aa: CASSGTREGSSYGYTF
cdr3_nt: TGTGCCAGCAGTGGGACCCGAGAGGGGAGCAGCTATGGCTACACCTTC

d_call: TRBD2
clone_size: many
j_call: TRBJ2-5
cdr3_length: 15
v_call: TRBV6-5
cdr3_aa: CASSYVAGVTETQYF
cdr3_nt: TGTGCCAGCAGTTACGTTGCGGGGGTAACAGAGACCCAGTACTTC

d_call: .
clone_size: many
j_call: TRBJ2-5
cdr3_length: 13
v_call: TRBV11-3
cdr3_aa: CASSLGHQETQYF
cdr3_nt: TGTGCCAGCAGCTTGGGTCACCAAGAGACCCAGTACTTC

d_call: .
clone_size: .
j_call: TRBJ2-7
cdr3_length: 13
v_call: TRBV30
cdr3_aa: CAWSTGTLGEQYF
cdr3_nt: TGTGCCTGGAGTACCGGGACATTGGGCGAGCAGTACTTC

d_call: .
clone_size: .
j_call: TRBJ2-2
cdr3_length: 14
v_call: TRBV4-3
cdr3_aa: CASSQDSYTGELFF
cdr3_nt: TGCGCCAGCAGCCAAGATTCGTACACCGGGGAGCTGTTTTTT

d_call: .
clone_size: many
j_call: TRBJ2-7
cdr3_length: 14
v_call: TRBV28
cdr3_aa: CASRTGSPAYEQYF
cdr3_nt: TGTGCCAGCAGAACCGGGAGTCCCGCCTACGAGCAGTACTTC

d_call: TRBD1
clone_size: .
j_call: TRBJ1-1
cdr3_length: 14
v_call: TRBV7-2
cdr3_aa: CASSFVDRDTEAFF
cdr3_nt: TGTGCCAGCAGCTTTGTGGACAGGGACACTGAAGCTTTCTTT

d_call: .
clone_size: .
j_call: TRBJ1-4
cdr3_length: 16
v_call: TRBV2
cdr3_aa: CASSVGGRTTNEKLFF
cdr3_nt: TGTGCCAGCAGTGTGGGTGGAAGGACTACTAATGAAAAACTGTTTTTT

d_call: TRBD1
clone_size: many
j_call: TRBJ2-5
cdr3_length: 18
v_call: TRBV15
cdr3_aa: CATSPIPGQGIPQETQYF
cdr3_nt: TGTGCCACCAGCCCTATACCGGGACAGGGAATTCCCCAAGAGACCCAGTACTTC

d_call: .
clone_size: .
j_call: TRBJ1-2
cdr3_length: 13
v_call: TRBV28
cdr3_aa: CASSLAGADGYTF
cdr3_nt: TGTGCCAGCAGTTTAGCCGGGGCCGATGGCTACACCTTC

d_call: .
clone_size: few
j_call: TRBJ2-3
cdr3_length: 15
v_call: TRBV29-1
cdr3_aa: CSVEEGGTLGDTQYF
cdr3_nt: TGCAGCGTTGAAGAGGGGGGTACGTTGGGAGATACGCAGTATTTT

d_call: TRBD2
clone_size: many
j_call: TRBJ2-5
cdr3_length: 14
v_call: TRBV12-3/TRBV12-4
cdr3_aa: CASSRGGAGKTQYF
cdr3_nt: TGTGCCAGCAGTCGCGGGGGGGCAGGAAAGACCCAGTACTTC

d_call: .
clone_size: .
j_call: TRBJ1-1
cdr3_length: 15
v_call: TRBV6-1
cdr3_aa: CASRPTSDKNTEAFF
cdr3_nt: TGTGCCAGCAGGCCGACCTCGGATAAAAACACTGAAGCTTTCTTT

d_call: .
clone_size: many
j_call: TRBJ1-4
cdr3_length: 14
v_call: TRBV2
cdr3_aa: CASSVGGNNEKLFF
cdr3_nt: TGTGCCAGCAGTGTGGGGGGCAATAATGAAAAACTGTTTTTT

d_call: TRBD1
clone_size: many
j_call: TRBJ1-1
cdr3_length: 14
v_call: TRBV11-2
cdr3_aa: CASQTGGMNTEAFF
cdr3_nt: TGTGCCAGCCAAACAGGGGGGATGAACACTGAAGCTTTCTTT

d_call: .
clone_size: many
j_call: TRBJ2-7
cdr3_length: 15
v_call: TRBV28
cdr3_aa: CASSPMQKQKREQYF
cdr3_nt: TGTGCCAGCAGTCCAATGCAGAAGCAAAAGCGCGAGCAGTACTTC

d_call: TRBD2
clone_size: few
j_call: TRBJ2-2
cdr3_length: 14
v_call: TRBV20-1
cdr3_aa: CSARRTSSFGELFF
cdr3_nt: TGCAGTGCTAGAAGGACTAGTAGCTTCGGGGAGCTGTTTTTT

d_call: TRBD1
clone_size: many
j_call: TRBJ2-7
cdr3_length: 15
v_call: TRBV20-1
cdr3_aa: CSASRRGDRGYEQYF
cdr3_nt: TGCAGTGCTAGTCGACGAGGGGACAGGGGCTACGAGCAGTACTTC

d_call: .
clone_size: .
j_call: TRBJ1-6
cdr3_length: 15
v_call: TRBV29-1
cdr3_aa: CSVLDGDSYNSPLHF
cdr3_nt: TGCAGCGTCCTGGACGGTGACTCCTATAATTCACCCCTCCACTTT

d_call: .
clone_size: many
j_call: TRBJ2-5
cdr3_length: 14
v_call: TRBV11-2
cdr3_aa: CASSWEGGGETQYF
cdr3_nt: TGTGCCAGCAGCTGGGAGGGGGGCGGAGAGACCCAGTACTTC

d_call: .
clone_size: many
j_call: TRBJ2-5
cdr3_length: 13
v_call: TRBV12-3/TRBV12-4
cdr3_aa: CASSWVLGETQYF
cdr3_nt: TGTGCCAGCAGCTGGGTCCTTGGGGAGACCCAGTACTTC

d_call: .
clone_size: .
j_call: TRBJ1-1
cdr3_length: 15
v_call: TRBV18
cdr3_aa: CASSPPFGMNTEVFF
cdr3_nt: TGTGCCAGCTCACCACCTTTCGGCATGAACACTGAAGTTTTCTTT

d_call: .
clone_size: .
j_call: TRBJ1-1
cdr3_length: 15
v_call: TRBV18
cdr3_aa: CASSPTESPNTEAFF
cdr3_nt: TGTGCCAGCTCACCCACAGAGAGCCCAAACACTGAAGCTTTCTTT

d_call: .
clone_size: .
j_call: TRBJ1-4
cdr3_length: 13
v_call: TRBV29-1
cdr3_aa: CSGRGVANEKLFF
cdr3_nt: TGCAGCGGGAGGGGAGTAGCTAATGAAAAACTGTTTTTT

d_call: .
clone_size: many
j_call: TRBJ2-7
cdr3_length: 13
v_call: TRBV29-1
cdr3_aa: CSVAGGAPYEQYF
cdr3_nt: TGCAGCGTTGCAGGGGGGGCACCCTACGAGCAGTACTTC

d_call: .
clone_size: few
j_call: TRBJ2-6
cdr3_length: 15
v_call: TRBV6-2/TRBV6-3
cdr3_aa: CASGQLSSGANVLTF
cdr3_nt: TGTGCCAGTGGACAGTTATCCTCTGGGGCCAACGTCCTGACTTTC

d_call: TRBD1
clone_size: many
j_call: TRBJ2-7
cdr3_length: 15
v_call: TRBV12-3/TRBV12-4
cdr3_aa: CASSPPGQGDGEQYF
cdr3_nt: TGTGCCAGCAGTCCACCGGGACAGGGAGACGGTGAGCAGTACTTC

d_call: TRBD1
clone_size: many
j_call: TRBJ1-2
cdr3_length: 12
v_call: TRBV28
cdr3_aa: CASTEQGHGYTF
cdr3_nt: TGTGCCAGCACCGAACAGGGGCATGGCTACACCTTC

d_call: TRBD2
clone_size: many
j_call: TRBJ2-7
cdr3_length: 14
v_call: TRBV7-8
cdr3_aa: CASGIAGGLNEQYF
cdr3_nt: TGTGCCAGCGGTATAGCGGGAGGGCTCAACGAGCAGTACTTC

d_call: TRBD1
clone_size: many
j_call: TRBJ1-1
cdr3_length: 14
v_call: TRBV12-3/TRBV12-4
cdr3_aa: CASSFSGTAKEAFF
cdr3_nt: TGTGCCAGCAGTTTTTCCGGGACAGCGAAAGAAGCTTTCTTT

d_call: .
clone_size: .
j_call: TRBJ1-1
cdr3_length: 16
v_call: TRBV4-1
cdr3_aa: CASSQRKGVRITEAFF
cdr3_nt: TGCGCCAGCAGCCAGCGAAAAGGGGTACGGATCACTGAAGCTTTCTTT

d_call: .
clone_size: few
j_call: TRBJ2-6
cdr3_length: 15
v_call: TRBV29-1
cdr3_aa: CSVGDKLSGANVLTF
cdr3_nt: TGCAGCGTTGGGGACAAACTCTCTGGGGCCAACGTCCTGACTTTC

d_call: TRBD1
clone_size: .
j_call: TRBJ1-4
cdr3_length: 15
v_call: TRBV27
cdr3_aa: CASSWQGADEEKLFF
cdr3_nt: TGTGCCAGCAGTTGGCAGGGGGCTGATGAAGAAAAACTGTTTTTT

d_call: .
clone_size: .
j_call: TRBJ1-2
cdr3_length: 12
v_call: TRBV29-1
cdr3_aa: CSVGGTDYGYTF
cdr3_nt: TGCAGCGTTGGGGGGACGGACTATGGCTACACCTTC

d_call: .
clone_size: many
j_call: TRBJ2-5
cdr3_length: 15
v_call: TRBV28
cdr3_aa: CASSFSGSLRETQYF
cdr3_nt: TGTGCCAGCAGTTTCTCCGGCTCTTTACGAGAGACCCAGTACTTC

d_call: TRBD1
clone_size: many
j_call: TRBJ1-2
cdr3_length: 14
v_call: TRBV5-4
cdr3_aa: CASSSTGGSYGYTF
cdr3_nt: TGTGCCAGCAGCTCAACAGGGGGATCCTATGGCTACACCTTC

d_call: .
clone_size: many
j_call: TRBJ2-5
cdr3_length: 14
v_call: TRBV6-1
cdr3_aa: CANRGSRCQETQYF
cdr3_nt: TGTGCCAACCGGGGTAGCAGGTGCCAAGAGACCCAGTACTTC

d_call: .
clone_size: few
j_call: TRBJ2-7
cdr3_length: 14
v_call: TRBV6-2/TRBV6-3
cdr3_aa: CASRLISGWGEQYF
cdr3_nt: TGTGCCAGCAGGCTCATCTCCGGGTGGGGCGAGCAGTACTTC

d_call: TRBD1
clone_size: .
j_call: TRBJ2-1
cdr3_length: 14
v_call: TRBV7-6
cdr3_aa: CASSGQGASREQFF
cdr3_nt: TGTGCCAGCAGCGGGCAGGGGGCCAGTAGAGAGCAGTTCTTC

d_call: .
clone_size: few
j_call: TRBJ2-2
cdr3_length: 17
v_call: TRBV12-3/TRBV12-4
cdr3_aa: CASITRWDTMNTGELFF
cdr3_nt: TGTGCCAGCATCACACGCTGGGACACCATGAACACCGGGGAGCTGTTTTTT

d_call: .
clone_size: .
j_call: TRBJ1-6
cdr3_length: 13
v_call: TRBV29-1
cdr3_aa: CSPPSLYNSPLHF
cdr3_nt: TGCAGCCCCCCCAGCTTATATAATTCACCCCTCCACTTT

d_call: .
clone_size: many
j_call: TRBJ1-2
cdr3_length: 13
v_call: TRBV24-1
cdr3_aa: CATSDSGAYGYTF
cdr3_nt: TGTGCCACCAGTGATTCGGGAGCTTATGGCTACACCTTC

d_call: .
clone_size: .
j_call: TRBJ1-5
cdr3_length: 14
v_call: TRBV10-3
cdr3_aa: CAISEGWEGQPQHF
cdr3_nt: TGTGCCATCAGTGAGGGTTGGGAAGGTCAGCCCCAGCATTTT

d_call: TRBD1
clone_size: many
j_call: TRBJ2-5
cdr3_length: 14
v_call: TRBV3-1
cdr3_aa: CASSQGGDRETQYF
cdr3_nt: TGTGCCAGCAGCCAAGGAGGGGACAGAGAGACCCAGTACTTC

d_call: .
clone_size: few
j_call: TRBJ1-2
cdr3_length: 14
v_call: TRBV24-1
cdr3_aa: CATSDPRTNYGYTF
cdr3_nt: TGTGCCACCAGTGATCCTCGGACTAACTATGGCTACACCTTC

d_call: .
clone_size: many
j_call: TRBJ2-5
cdr3_length: 13
v_call: TRBV20-1
cdr3_aa: CSASLGQGETQYF
cdr3_nt: TGCAGTGCTAGCCTCGGGCAGGGGGAGACCCAGTACTTC

d_call: .
clone_size: .
j_call: TRBJ1-4
cdr3_length: 14
v_call: TRBV18
cdr3_aa: CASSPRGNNEKLFF
cdr3_nt: TGTGCCAGCTCACCACGGGGGAACAATGAAAAACTGTTTTTT

d_call: .
clone_size: many
j_call: TRBJ1-4
cdr3_length: 11
v_call: TRBV20-1
cdr3_aa: CSARSGEKLFF
cdr3_nt: TGCAGTGCTAGAAGTGGGGAAAAACTGTTTTTT

d_call: .
clone_size: few
j_call: TRBJ2-5
cdr3_length: 13
v_call: TRBV6-2/TRBV6-3
cdr3_aa: CASSYLYQETQYF
cdr3_nt: TGTGCCAGCAGTTACCTGTACCAAGAGACCCAGTACTTC

d_call: .
clone_size: .
j_call: TRBJ2-1
cdr3_length: 16
v_call: TRBV10-3
cdr3_aa: CAISQETGSPYNEQFF
cdr3_nt: TGTGCCATCAGTCAGGAGACAGGTTCTCCCTACAATGAGCAGTTCTTC

d_call: .
clone_size: .
j_call: TRBJ1-1
cdr3_length: 12
v_call: TRBV30
cdr3_aa: CAWSGQGDPAFF
cdr3_nt: TGTGCCTGGAGTGGGCAGGGCGACCCGGCTTTCTTT

d_call: .
clone_size: many
j_call: TRBJ2-7
cdr3_length: 17
v_call: TRBV9
cdr3_aa: CASSVTPHSGASYEQYF
cdr3_nt: TGTGCCAGCAGCGTAACTCCCCATTCCGGGGCATCCTACGAGCAGTACTTC

d_call: TRBD1
clone_size: .
j_call: TRBJ1-5
cdr3_length: 15
v_call: TRBV3-1
cdr3_aa: CASSQSGQGSQPQHF
cdr3_nt: TGTGCCAGCAGCCAGAGCGGACAGGGTTCTCAGCCCCAGCATTTT

d_call: .
clone_size: many
j_call: TRBJ2-5
cdr3_length: 17
v_call: TRBV11-3
cdr3_aa: CASSYRQGWDFQETQYF
cdr3_nt: TGTGCCAGCAGCTATCGGCAGGGTTGGGACTTCCAAGAGACCCAGTACTTC

d_call: .
clone_size: many
j_call: TRBJ1-5
cdr3_length: 15
v_call: TRBV5-5
cdr3_aa: CASSLSGLWDQPQHF
cdr3_nt: TGTGCCAGCAGCTTGTCGGGGTTGTGGGATCAGCCCCAGCATTTT